This T cell receptor (beta chain) was profiled in a study of blood T cell repertoires in COVID-19. Per the original methods: Quantification of nucleated cells was approximated via reference gene primer amplification. The data were produced by immunoSEQ multiplex PCR, yet TCRdb's version contains in-frame clones alone and is incomplete. From that table come the V and J calls and clone size; the DNA was used to work out D and trimming. The sample records 180,000 or so clones, more than 70% being singletons. With 4 bases removed from V and 8 bases from J, the gap between germline ends came to 14 bases. Looked up from germline, CDR1 is SNHLY and CDR2 is FYNNEI. The CDR3 contains 14 residues.

Sequenced: peripheral blood. The origin of this receptor is a woman aged 60-70 years with acute or convalescent COVID-19. This chain links TRBV2 with TRBJ1-4; perhaps TRBD1 as D (5 bases). This chain's CDR3 is CASSAGGVGEKLFF. The CDR3 DNA follows: TGTGCCAGCAGTGCCGGGGGAGTAGGGGAAAAACTGTTTTTT. Based on the CDR3 plus reference TRBV2 and TRBJ1-4, the full variable domain is EPEVTQTPSHQVTQMGQEVILRCVPISNHLYFYWYRQILGQKVEFLVSFYNNEISEKSEIFDDQFSVERPDGSNFTLKIRSTKLEDSAMYFCASSAGGVGEKLFFGSGTQLSVL.